The TCR beta chain under discussion was sequenced for a study of Ad26.COV2.S vaccination and SARS-CoV-2 variants. Overall study context: Administration of Ad26.COV2.S was intramuscular, either once or twice 56 days apart.

Specified treatment: some 20 received Ad26.COV2.S at low or high dose, single or two shots; 5 received placebo; per-sample allocation not given. Day 63 after the first vaccine or placebo injection was the time point for sampling. An Ad26 vector was used to express Wuhan-strain SARS-CoV-2 spike as the vaccine. Turning to this clone: What it binds is unknown.

Study results and caveats: Substantial breadth in spike-specific CD8+ and CD4+ T cell responses was reportedly seen after vaccination.

The germline V gene has CDR1 MNHEY and CDR2 SMNVEV (reference sequence). CDR3 length: 18 amino acids. Unmatched junction bases numbered 13, after V lost 1 base and J lost 4 bases. Generated by immunoSEQ multiplex PCR, the TCRdb table keeps only in-frame clones and is missing some. The table records 250,000 to 300,000 clones, more than 70% of them present only once. The sample in question was peripheral blood, obtained in a trial of Ad26.COV2.S vaccine versus placebo. The chain carries TRBV27 and TRBJ1-5; 7 positions agree with TRBD1. The clonotype was recovered from a person between 18 and 65 years old who received the Ad26.COV2.S COVID-19 vaccine or a placebo. CDR3: CASSLLAPGQSKNQPQHF. As DNA, the CDR3 is TGTGCCAGCAGTTTATTGGCCCCGGGACAGTCAAAGAATCAGCCCCAGCATTTT.